This T cell receptor beta chain originates from a study of chemoradiotherapy in HPV16-positive cancers. Germline V gene lookup returns CDR1 SSHAT and CDR2 FNYEAQ (reference sequence). Between the trimmed V and J ends, which lost 5 bases and 5 bases, there was a span of 19 bases. The CDR3 totals 17 residues. Clones were sequenced by immunoSEQ multiplex PCR, and TCRdb holds only the in-frame ones, with some missing. The sample has 3,400 or so clones; more than 70% are singletons. This clone was found once. This TCR came from a human donor with HPV-associated anogenital cancer. This sequence joins TRBV7-7 and TRBJ2-6; D unclear. The input for sequencing was tumor tissue, taken from a patient who underwent chemoradiotherapy. The CDR3 sequence: CASSADVPQSRANVLTF. The CDR3, as DNA: TGTGCCAGCAGCGCGGATGTGCCACAAAGTCGGGCCAACGTCCTGACTTTC. The full variable domain, rest sourced from reference TRBV7-7 and TRBJ2-6, is GAGVSQSPRYKVTKRGQDVTLRCDPISSHATLYWYQQALGQGPEFLTYFNYEAQPDKSGLPSDRFSAERPEGSISTLTIQRTEQRDSAMYRCASSADVPQSRANVLTFGAGSRLTVL.